Below are 19 T cell receptor beta chains sequenced from a single sample in a study of lymphopenia after photon versus proton radiotherapy. Some clones are missing from TCRdb's copy, which holds only in-frame ones; the method was immunoSEQ multiplex PCR. The sample comprises around 150,000 clones, more than 85% of which are singletons, and less than 6% rests with the top ten. The starting material was peripheral blood, obtained from a patient treated with photon-based radiotherapy. All receptors come from a man in his fifties with gastric cancer.

CDR3 DNA: TGTGCCAGCAGTTTGAGATGGGGGTGGGGTGAGACCCAGTACTTC. Translating it yields CASSLRWGWGETQYF. The chain links TRBV27 to TRBJ2-5; D is possibly TRBD1 or TRBD2 (5 bases each). The CDR3 loop spans 15 amino acids. Germline V gene lookup returns CDR1 MNHEY and CDR2 SMNVEV (reference sequence). V was trimmed by 3 bases and J by 5 bases, leaving 16 bases between them.

This chain joins TRBV30 and TRBJ2-3, with D perhaps given as TRBD1 or TRBD2 (5 bases each). Between the trimmed V and J ends, which lost 7 bases and 3 bases, there was a span of 11 bases. The germline V gene has CDR1 GTSNPN and CDR2 SVGIG (reference sequence). The CDR3 has 12 residues. This CDR3 is CASRGATDTQYF. The DNA for the CDR3 is TGTGCCTCGAGGGGAGCGACAGATACGCAGTATTTT.

The gene calls are TRBV19 and TRBJ2-2; D perhaps matches TRBD2 (6 bases). The V gene lost 5 bases and the J gene lost 4 bases, with 20 bases spanning the gap. Looked up from germline, CDR1 is LNHDA and CDR2 is SQIVND (reference sequence). The CDR3 consists of 17 residues. CDR3 DNA sequence: TGTGCCAGTAGTCGGCCTCTGGGGGGTAGTAGCACCGGGGAGCTGTTTTTT. It translates to CASSRPLGGSSTGELFF.

This clone appeared a single time. The chain has TRBV28 and TRBJ2-3, with 7 positions matching TRBD1. V lost 8 bases to trimming and J lost 0 bases; unmatched junction nucleotides: 5. Germline V gene sequence: CDR1 MDHEN, CDR2 SYDVKM. This CDR3 contains 14 residues. CDR3 DNA sequence: TGTGCCAGCCCGACAGGGCTTAGCACAGATACGCAGTATTTT. Protein: CASPTGLSTDTQYF. Combining the CDR3 with reference TRBV28 and TRBJ2-3 gives the whole variable domain DVKVTQSSRYLVKRTGEKVFLECVQDMDHENMFWYRQDPGLGLRLIYFSYDVKMKEKGDIPEGYSVSREKKERFSLILESASTNQTSMYLCASPTGLSTDTQYFGPGTRLTVL.

A few counts support this clone. This chain joins TRBV28 and TRBJ2-3, with D possibly being TRBD1 (6 bases). Germline V gene lookup returns CDR1 MDHEN and CDR2 SYDVKM. The germline V and J ends were trimmed by 7 bases and 0 bases, with 11 bases remaining between them. This CDR3 region has 14 residues. CDR3 nucleotide sequence: TGTGCCAGCACTCCTAGGGGGAGCACAGATACGCAGTATTTT. This sequence encodes CASTPRGSTDTQYF.

This chain connects TRBV5-8 to TRBJ2-2; TRBD1 aligns across 9 bases. This CDR3 is 15 amino acids long. CDR1 is SGHTS, CDR2 YDEGEE, per germline. Trimming took 1 base from V and 5 from J; bases not matched to a gene: 3. The CDR3 DNA reads TGTGCCAGCAGCTTGAGGACAGGGGTTACCGGGGAGCTGTTTTTT. Translating it yields CASSLRTGVTGELFF.

The V gene is TRBV6-6, the J gene TRBJ2-5, with D perhaps matching TRBD1 (6 bases). V was pared by 6 bases and J by 2 bases, with 13 bases between. CDR1 is MNHNY, CDR2 SVGAGI, per germline (reference sequence). CDR3 length: 14 residues. The CDR3 reads CASSKTGIQETQYF. DNA of the CDR3: TGTGCCAGCAGCAAAACAGGGATTCAAGAGACCCAGTACTTC.

This chain connects TRBV9 to TRBJ1-2; TRBD1 matches at 8 bases. The junction had 7 bases not matched to a gene; V was cut back by 4 bases and J by 2 bases. Germline CDR1 reads SGDLS; CDR2 reads YYNGEE. The CDR3 spans 15 residues. This CDR3 is CASSSTTGANYGYTF. The CDR3 DNA reads as TGTGCCAGCAGCTCGACGACAGGGGCCAACTATGGCTACACCTTC. Full variable domain (rest looked up from reference TRBV9 and TRBJ1-2): DSGVTQTPKHLITATGQRVTLRCSPRSGDLSVYWYQQSLDQGLQFLIQYYNGEERAKGNILERFSAQQFPDLHSELNLSSLELGDSALYFCASSSTTGANYGYTFGSGTRLTVV.

Comment on this clone: The junction departs from germline at one end; a sequencing error may be responsible. This chain connects TRBV12-5 to TRBJ2-7; TRBD2 aligns across 8 bases. The CDR3 consists of 9 residues. Looked up from germline, CDR1 is LGHNT and CDR2 is FRNRAP. The CDR3 region is CARGLAYQF. CDR3 coding DNA: TGTGCTCGAGGACTAGCTTACCAATTC.

The chain employs TRBV4-3 and TRBJ2-7; the D gene is possibly TRBD2 (5 bases). The V end was cut by 2 bases, the J end by 3 bases, with 14 bases between. The CDR3 covers 15 residues. In germline, CDR1 is LGHNA, CDR2 YSLEER. The CDR3 protein is CASSQYVGVGYEQYF. The CDR3 nucleotides read TGCGCCAGCAGCCAATATGTGGGAGTGGGCTACGAGCAGTACTTC.

This clone has only one observation. J is TRBJ1-1 and V is TRBV2; D is uncertain. Per germline, CDR1 SNHLY and CDR2 FYNNEI. This CDR3 spans 15 amino acids. V lost 6 bases and J lost 3, with 17 bases in between. CDR3 sequence: CASRARDLGDTEAFF. The CDR3 DNA reads TGTGCCAGCAGGGCTCGCGATTTGGGCGACACTGAAGCTTTCTTT.

CDR3 bases: TGTGCCAGCAGGGGGTCCGGGACGAATGAGCAGTTCTTC. Amino acids: CASRGSGTNEQFF. The chain has TRBV25-1 and TRBJ2-1; TRBD1 or TRBD2 may be the D gene (5 bases each). The CDR3 totals 13 residues. Trimming shortened V by 6 bases and J by 7 bases, and 13 bases separated the two germline ends. Germline V gene data show CDR1 as MGHDK and CDR2 as SYGVNS.

The chain is built from TRBV6-5 and TRBJ1-2; 7 nucleotides agree with TRBD1. The length of the CDR3 is 14 residues. With V trimmed by 6 bases and J by 5 bases, 9 bases remained unmatched. Germline V lookup: CDR1 MNHEY, CDR2 SVGAGI. DNA for the CDR3: TGTGCCAGCAGAACAGCTAGGGGGCCTTATGGCTACACCTTC. It translates to CASRTARGPYGYTF.

The chain uses TRBV28 and TRBJ2-2; D gene ambiguous. Germline-derived CDR1 and CDR2 are MDHEN and SYDVKM. V lost 7 bases to trimming and J lost 3 bases, with 3 bases between them. This CDR3 is 11 amino acids long. The CDR3 protein is CASTDTGELFF. Here the CDR3 DNA reads TGTGCCAGCACCGACACCGGGGAGCTGTTTTTT.

The rearrangement links TRBV7-2 to TRBJ2-3; D perhaps matches TRBD1 (6 bases). With 2 bases removed from V and 4 bases from J, the gap between germline ends came to 13 bases. In germline, CDR1 is SGHTA, CDR2 FQGNSA. The CDR3 length is 15 residues. The CDR3 here is CASSLQGRGADTQYF. CDR3 nucleotide sequence: TGTGCCAGCAGCTTACAGGGGAGAGGAGCAGATACGCAGTATTTT.

V gene TRBV4-3 combines with J gene TRBJ1-1; D not resolved. Germline V CDR1 and CDR2: LGHNA, YSLEER. The CDR3 consists of 14 residues. V was clipped by 3 bases and J by 0 bases, with 8 bases between them. The CDR3 sequence is CASSQLTVNTEAFF. CDR3 in DNA: TGCGCCAGCAGCCAGTTAACAGTGAACACTGAAGCTTTCTTT.

The chain uses TRBV6-5 and TRBJ2-5; D possibly corresponds to TRBD1 (6 bases). This CDR3 has 15 amino acids. Per the germline V gene, CDR1 is MNHEY and CDR2 is SVGAGI. The V gene lost 5 bases and the J gene lost 2 bases, with 15 bases spanning the gap. CDR3 amino acids: CASSAGAGHQETQYF. The CDR3 DNA follows: TGTGCCAGCAGTGCAGGGGCAGGTCATCAAGAGACCCAGTACTTC.

The V and J genes are TRBV28 and TRBJ1-5, with 11 nucleotides matching TRBD1. The CDR3 is made up of 14 amino acids. The germline V gene encodes CDR1 MDHEN and CDR2 SYDVKM. V trimming: 5 bases; J trimming: 6 bases; junction bases outside the gene matches: 3. DNA of the CDR3: TGTGCCAGCAGTGTCGGGACAGGGGGTCAGCCCCAGCATTTT. This translates into CASSVGTGGQPQHF.

The rearrangement uses TRBV27 and TRBJ2-1, with TRBD1 identical over 8 bases. CDR3 length: 17 residues. In germline, CDR1 is MNHEY, CDR2 SMNVEV (reference sequence). The V and J ends lost 5 bases and 0 bases, in that order; junction bases with no gene match: 9. CDR3 in DNA: TGTGCCAGCAGTCCACTTCAGGGGGCGAGCTCCTACAATGAGCAGTTCTTC. Its protein product is CASSPLQGASSYNEQFF.